A single sample is the source of the 24 T cell receptor beta chains below, sequenced in a study of cytomegalovirus exposure and HLA in healthy donors. Sequencing used immunoSEQ multiplex PCR; TCRdb keeps in-frame clones, though not all of them. The sample includes 150,000 to 200,000 clones, 86% of them seen just once. The sequenced material came from PBMCs. These receptors were obtained from a woman under 30 in good health and CMV-seronegative.

The gene calls are TRBV30 and TRBJ1-5, with 7 bases that match TRBD1. Germline V gene lookup returns CDR1 GTSNPN and CDR2 SVGIG (reference sequence). Trimming cost V 4 bases and J 2 bases; bases outside gene matches: 8. There are 15 residues in the CDR3. The CDR3 loop reads CAWTPGGRGNQPQHF. For the CDR3, the DNA is TGTGCCTGGACTCCAGGGGGACGGGGCAATCAGCCCCAGCATTTT.

J is TRBJ2-1 and V is TRBV4-1; TRBD2 agrees at 8 bases. The CDR3 spans 19 residues. V lost 0 bases and J lost 0; bases outside the gene matches: 10. CDR1 and CDR2 (germline): MGHRA, YSYEKL. The CDR3 coding sequence is TGCGCCAGCAGCCAAGAGTTATCAGCGGGAGTGACCTCCTACAATGAGCAGTTCTTC. Translated: CASSQELSAGVTSYNEQFF.

The rearrangement joins TRBV2 to TRBJ2-3, with D possibly matching TRBD2 (6 bases). The germline V gene encodes CDR1 SNHLY and CDR2 FYNNEI. The CDR3 sequence is 15 residues long. V gave up 6 bases and J gave up 8 bases, with 21 bases separating them. CDR3 residues: CASRAGTASSVTQYF. The CDR3, as DNA: TGTGCCAGCAGGGCCGGGACTGCGAGCAGCGTTACGCAGTATTTT.

This clone has a handful of counts. This chain connects TRBV28 to TRBJ1-4; a possible D gene is TRBD1 (6 bases). This CDR3 comprises 14 residues. With 1 base removed from V and 7 bases from J, the gap between germline ends came to 10 bases. CDR1 and CDR2 from the germline V gene are MDHEN and SYDVKM. The CDR3 coding sequence is TGTGCCAGCAGTTTATCGGGGGGGCTTGAAAAACTGTTTTTT. Translation gives CASSLSGGLEKLFF.

This chain uses TRBV29-1 with TRBJ2-1, with TRBD2 matching over 15 bases. Germline values: CDR1 SQVTM, CDR2 ANQGSEA. The CDR3 length is 17 residues. V lost 7 bases, J lost 0 bases, and 7 bases stayed unmatched. For the CDR3, the DNA is TGCAGCGCCCAAGGACTAGCGGGAGGGCTCTCCTACAATGAGCAGTTCTTC. It is translated as CSAQGLAGGLSYNEQFF.

This clone turned up a few times. The gene calls are TRBV25-1 and TRBJ1-6; D is perhaps TRBD1 (6 bases). The length of the CDR3 is 14 residues. The V gene lost 6 bases and the J gene lost 7 bases, with 13 bases spanning the gap. Germline CDR1 and CDR2: MGHDK and SYGVNS. The DNA for the CDR3 is TGTGCCAGCAGGGAGGGGGGGAAGAATTCACCCCTCCACTTT. This sequence encodes CASREGGKNSPLHF.

This chain joins TRBV27 and TRBJ1-1, with D unclear. The germline CDR1 and CDR2 sequences are MNHEY and SMNVEV (reference sequence). This CDR3 contains 15 residues. Trimming took off 3 bases at V and 1 base at J, with 12 bases between the two ends. The CDR3 sequence is CASSFHPTENTEAFF. The CDR3 DNA follows: TGTGCCAGCAGTTTCCACCCCACAGAGAACACTGAAGCTTTCTTT.

The chain is built from TRBV6-4 and TRBJ2-3; TRBD1 matches 8 bases. The trim removed 5 bases at V and 1 base at J, leaving 5 bases unmatched. CDR3 length: 15 residues. CDR1 and CDR2 from the germline V gene are MRHNA and SNTAGT. CDR3 sequence (DNA): TGTGCCAGCAGTCAGGGGGCGCGGGGCACAGATACGCAGTATTTT. Translated, it gives CASSQGARGTDTQYF.

The chain recombines TRBV5-4 with TRBJ2-1; 7 nucleotides match TRBD2. Trimming at V came to 2 bases and at J to 2 bases, leaving 7 bases not matched to a gene. Per germline, CDR1 SGHNT and CDR2 YYREEE (reference sequence). The CDR3 totals 16 residues. The CDR3, as DNA: TGTGCCAGCAGCTTCGTGGGAGGGGCCCCCTACAATGAGCAGTTCTTC. Protein: CASSFVGGAPYNEQFF.

This sequence joins TRBV4-1 and TRBJ1-3; no clear D gene. Looked up from germline, CDR1 is MGHRA and CDR2 is YSYEKL. With 0 bases removed from V and 1 base from J, the gap between germline ends came to 7 bases. The CDR3 is 15 amino acids. This chain's CDR3 is CASSQEWESGNTIYF. DNA for the CDR3: TGCGCCAGCAGCCAAGAGTGGGAGTCTGGAAACACCATATATTTT.

V and J are TRBV5-6 and TRBJ1-3; D is unresolved. V gave up 5 bases and J gave up 5 bases, with 23 bases separating them. Per the germline V gene, CDR1 is SGHDT and CDR2 is YYEEEE. The CDR3 runs to 17 residues. The CDR3 loop is CASSLSRLLRSRNTIYF. The CDR3 nucleotides read TGTGCCAGCAGTTTGTCCCGATTGTTGCGTTCCCGAAACACCATATATTTT. Combining the CDR3 with reference TRBV5-6 and TRBJ1-3 gives the whole variable domain DAGVTQSPTHLIKTRGQQVTLRCSPKSGHDTVSWYQQALGQGPQFIFQYYEEEERQRGNFPDRFSGHQFPNYSSELNVNALLLGDSALYLCASSLSRLLRSRNTIYFGEGSWLTVV.

The rearrangement joins TRBV5-1 to TRBJ2-3; 7 bases are shared with TRBD1. Germline V lookup: CDR1 SGHRS, CDR2 YFSETQ. The CDR3 loop spans 17 amino acids. The junction had 11 bases not matched to a gene; V was cut back by 2 bases and J by 2 bases. In nucleotides, the CDR3 is TGCGCCAGCAGCTTCCAAACCTTAACAGGGGACACAGATACGCAGTATTTT. Amino acids: CASSFQTLTGDTDTQYF.

The J gene is TRBJ1-2, the V gene TRBV5-6, with 11 bases identical to TRBD1. The germline V gene encodes CDR1 SGHDT and CDR2 YYEEEE. V was clipped by 4 bases and J by 4 bases; unmatched bases: 12. This CDR3 comprises 17 residues. The CDR3 DNA is TGTGCCAGCAGCAGCCCATCGGGACAGGGGGATGGCTATGGCTACACCTTC. It yields the protein CASSSPSGQGDGYGYTF.

This clone was found once. The chain couples TRBV7-6 to TRBJ1-3; 9 bases map to TRBD1. Trimming at V came to 4 bases and at J to 4 bases, leaving 2 bases not matched to a gene. The CDR3 contains 14 residues. Germline CDR1 SGHVS, CDR2 FNYEAQ. The CDR3: CASSSGTGGNTIYF. CDR3 in DNA: TGTGCCAGCAGCTCCGGGACAGGGGGAAACACCATATATTTT.

This chain uses TRBV27 with TRBJ2-1; TRBD2 matches 10 bases. This CDR3 has 17 amino acids. Germline trimming cut 5 bases from V and 6 bases from J; bases unmatched to any gene: 13. Germline CDR1 reads MNHEY; CDR2 reads SMNVEV (reference sequence). The CDR3 loop reads CASSPSASGRSGNEQFF. CDR3 in DNA: TGTGCCAGCAGTCCTTCGGCTAGCGGGAGATCTGGCAATGAGCAGTTCTTC.

The rearrangement links TRBV5-6 to TRBJ1-3; tentative D call: TRBD1 (6 bases). This CDR3 spans 19 amino acids. Germline CDR1 is SGHDT and CDR2 is YYEEEE. With 4 bases removed from V and 4 bases from J, the gap between germline ends came to 27 bases. The CDR3 DNA sequence: TGTGCCAGCAGCCGGTTGGGCTGGGTCGGGGGGGCGCGAGGAAACACCATATATTTT. It is translated as CASSRLGWVGGARGNTIYF. The full variable domain, in which reference TRBV5-6 and TRBJ1-3 provide the parts outside the CDR3, is DAGVTQSPTHLIKTRGQQVTLRCSPKSGHDTVSWYQQALGQGPQFIFQYYEEEERQRGNFPDRFSGHQFPNYSSELNVNALLLGDSALYLCASSRLGWVGGARGNTIYFGEGSWLTVV.

V usage is TRBV6-4 and J usage is TRBJ1-1; TRBD1 is a possible D gene (6 bases). Looked up from germline, CDR1 is MRHNA and CDR2 is SNTAGT. The CDR3 sequence is 15 residues long. V was clipped by 0 bases and J by 1 base, with 9 bases between them. The CDR3 is CASSDSRTANTEAFF. The CDR3 region has the DNA TGTGCCAGCAGTGACTCACGGACAGCGAACACTGAAGCTTTCTTT.

This clone was observed a single time. The CDR3 nucleotides are TGTGCCAGCAGCGCCGAGTCCCGGGACTGGGAAAAACTGTTTTTT. Translation gives CASSAESRDWEKLFF. V and J are TRBV9 and TRBJ1-4; tentative D call: TRBD1 (5 bases). Germline V gene data show CDR1 as SGDLS and CDR2 as YYNGEE. V gave up 3 bases and J gave up 8 bases, with 17 bases separating them. CDR3 size: 15 residues.

The rearrangement links TRBV15 to TRBJ2-3, with D tentatively TRBD1 (5 bases). Germline CDR1 reads LNHNV; CDR2 reads YYDKDF (reference sequence). V was clipped by 2 bases and J by 0 bases, with 12 bases between them. CDR3 length: 16 residues. CDR3 region: CATSRRQWSSTDTQYF. The CDR3 bases are TGTGCCACCAGCAGAAGACAGTGGTCTAGCACAGATACGCAGTATTTT.

The V and J genes are TRBV6-1 and TRBJ1-2, with a tentative D call TRBD1 (5 bases). Deletions cut 2 bases from V and 8 bases from J, with 15 bases between. This CDR3 comprises 14 residues. CDR1 and CDR2 (germline): MNHNS, SASEGT. Here the CDR3 reads CASSETQGIRGYTF. In DNA form, the CDR3 reads TGTGCCAGCAGTGAAACGCAGGGTATAAGGGGCTACACCTTC.

The chain employs TRBV7-9 and TRBJ1-2; 8 bases line up with TRBD1. Germline CDR1 SEHNR, CDR2 FQNEAQ (reference sequence). The CDR3 is made up of 15 amino acids. After removal of 4 bases from V and 2 bases from J, the junction contained 6 bases not matched to a gene. CDR3 sequence: CASSSTDRVNYGYTF. DNA for the CDR3: TGTGCCAGCAGCTCGACGGACAGGGTGAACTATGGCTACACCTTC.

The V and J genes are TRBV5-1 and TRBJ2-6; perhaps TRBD1 as D (6 bases). Germline-derived CDR1 and CDR2 are SGHRS and YFSETQ. The germline V and J ends were trimmed by 1 base and 3 bases, with 17 bases remaining between them. There are 18 residues in the CDR3. This CDR3 reads CASSLMGHPGSGANVLTF. The CDR3 nucleotides are TGCGCCAGCAGCTTGATGGGACACCCTGGGAGTGGGGCCAACGTCCTGACTTTC. The full variable domain, in which reference TRBV5-1 and TRBJ2-6 provide the parts outside the CDR3, is KAGVTQTPRYLIKTRGQQVTLSCSPISGHRSVSWYQQTPGQGLQFLFEYFSETQRNKGNFPGRFSGRQFSNSRSEMNVSTLELGDSALYLCASSLMGHPGSGANVLTFGAGSRLTVL.

The chain combines TRBV27 with TRBJ2-5, with 8 bases fitting TRBD2. This CDR3 has 15 residues. V lost 3 bases to trimming and J lost 0 bases; unmatched junction nucleotides: 3. Germline values: CDR1 MNHEY, CDR2 SMNVEV (reference sequence). The CDR3 region has the DNA TGTGCCAGCAGTTTCACTAGCGGAGACCAAGAGACCCAGTACTTC. It codes for CASSFTSGDQETQYF.

The rearrangement links TRBV20-1 to TRBJ2-7; tentatively, D is TRBD1 (6 bases). The CDR3 spans 11 residues. V was cut by 5 bases and J by 2 bases, with 7 bases left in between. Germline V lookup: CDR1 DFQATT, CDR2 SNEGSKA (reference sequence). The CDR3: CSAQGPYEQYF. For the CDR3, the DNA is TGCAGTGCTCAGGGGCCCTACGAGCAGTACTTC.